This TCR beta chain was identified in a study of regulatory and conventional T cells in RAG deficiency. Conventional CD4+ T cells were sorted from blood as CD25-low CD127-high cells. With 1 base clipped from V and 2 bases from J, the junction kept 9 bases outside the gene matches. The CDR3 is 18 amino acids. Germline CDR1 reads SGDLS; CDR2 reads YYNGEE. About this clone itself: Its antigen is as yet unknown.

Broader study findings: Compared with controls, unique Treg TCR beta sequences dropped about 100-fold in Omenn syndrome and CID/AS.

Clones were sequenced by immunoSEQ multiplex PCR, and TCRdb holds only the in-frame ones, with some missing. The sample lists roughly 28,000 clones; around 96% were seen once. These data are also associated with another study on regulatory T cells. As that report states: Primers: 52 TRBV forward and 13 TRBJ reverse.

The source of this sequence is a human donor in good health. Sequences were obtained from CD25- CD4+ T cells sorted from blood. V gene TRBV9 combines with J gene TRBJ1-4, with 9 bases that match TRBD1. In nucleotides, the CDR3 is TGTGCCAGCAGCGTATATGGACAGGGGTTCACCACTAATGAAAAACTGTTTTTT. This gives the protein CASSVYGQGFTTNEKLFF.